A single sample gave rise to the 19 T cell receptor beta chains below, sequenced in a study of monozygotic twins with inflammatory bowel disease. TCRdb reanalyzed the 5' RACE reads and collapses them to one entry per CDR3 protein, without DNA. The sample's table shows more than 350,000 distinct CDR3 sequences. The sequencing sample was made of blood. These receptors originate from a human donor with ulcerative colitis or Crohn's disease, or a healthy co-twin of an affected twin (not recorded which).

The rearrangement joins TRBV4-1 to TRBJ1-1; the TCRdb call, TRBD1, lacks DNA for checking. This CDR3 spans 14 amino acids. From germline, CDR1 is MGHRA and CDR2 YSYEKL. CDR3 region: CASSQETVGTEAFF.

The CDR3 region is CASSLASSGNNEQFF. The rearrangement joins TRBV5-4 to TRBJ2-1; the TRBD2 assignment by TCRdb is unverifiable without DNA. The CDR3 runs to 15 residues. Germline lookup yields CDR1 SGHNT and CDR2 YYREEE (reference sequence). Based on the CDR3 plus reference TRBV5-4 and TRBJ2-1, the full variable domain is ETGVTQSPTHLIKTRGQQVTLRCSSQSGHNTVSWYQQALGQGPQFIFQYYREEENGRGNFPPRFSGLQFPNYSSELNVNALELDDSALYLCASSLASSGNNEQFFGPGTRLTVL.

This chain joins TRBV7-2 and TRBJ2-5; lacking DNA, the TRBD2 call made by TCRdb goes unchecked. There are 15 residues in the CDR3. The germline CDR1 and CDR2 sequences are SGHTA and FQGNSA. The CDR3 sequence: CASSSLAGAGETQYF. The variable domain in full, with the rest retrieved from reference TRBV7-2 and TRBJ2-5, is GAGVSQSPSNKVTEKGKDVELRCDPISGHTALYWYRQSLGQGLEFLIYFQGNSAPDKSGLPSDRFSAERTGGSVSTLTIQRTQQEDSAVYLCASSSLAGAGETQYFGPGTRLLVL.

The rearrangement uses TRBV7-2 and TRBJ1-3; the D call of TRBD1 rests on TCRdb alone, since no DNA is present to check it. Looked up from germline, CDR1 is SGHTA and CDR2 is FQGNSA. The CDR3 loop spans 14 amino acids. CDR3 sequence reads: CASSSPAGGNTIYF.

This chain connects TRBV3-1 to TRBJ1-2; the TRBD1 assignment by TCRdb is unverifiable without DNA. The CDR3 loop spans 14 amino acids. Germline assignment: CDR1 LGHDT and CDR2 YNNKEL (reference sequence). The CDR3: CASSPRTENYGYTF.

The CDR3 reads CASSPEGRFYGYTF. The chain is built from TRBV5-6 and TRBJ1-2. This CDR3 contains 14 residues. In germline, CDR1 is SGHDT, CDR2 YYEEEE.

This chain joins TRBV5-1 and TRBJ2-3; TCRdb's D call, TRBD1, is unchecked because there is no DNA. The CDR3 consists of 16 residues. Germline V gene data show CDR1 as SGHRS and CDR2 as YFSETQ. CDR3 sequence reads: CASSNRDRELKDTQYF.

The CDR3 sequence is CSATYSQGPEGANEKLFF. This chain links TRBV20-1 with TRBJ1-4. Germline V CDR1 and CDR2: DFQATT, SNEGSKA (reference sequence). The CDR3 runs to 18 residues.

This chain links TRBV5-6 with TRBJ2-7; TCRdb's D call, TRBD2, is unchecked because there is no DNA. Germline V gene sequence: CDR1 SGHDT, CDR2 YYEEEE. The CDR3 has 17 residues. The CDR3 loop is CASSSEPSGTAVVGQYF.

The chain combines TRBV28 with TRBJ1-1. In germline, CDR1 is MDHEN, CDR2 SYDVKM. CDR3 length: 12 residues. CDR3 sequence: CASIRLNTEAFF.

The gene calls are TRBV21-1 and TRBJ1-1; TCRdb returns TRBD1, unconfirmable since there is no DNA. TRBV21-1 is deemed a pseudogene. This CDR3 has 12 residues. CDR3 protein: CASSKGDTEAFF.

V usage is TRBV7-2 and J usage is TRBJ1-6. The CDR3 sequence is 16 residues long. Germline CDR1 is SGHTA and CDR2 is FQGNSA. The CDR3 region is CASSPTTGLFNSPLHF.

This rearrangement joins TRBV20-1 to TRBJ1-1; TCRdb calls TRBD1, which cannot be checked without DNA. The germline V gene encodes CDR1 DFQATT and CDR2 SNEGSKA (reference sequence). CDR3 size: 14 residues. CDR3 sequence reads: CSARFTGSNTKAFF.

This chain joins TRBV6-2 or TRBV6-3 and TRBJ2-7; there is no DNA to check the TCRdb D call of TRBD1. This CDR3 has 16 amino acids. CDR1 is MNHEY, CDR2 SVGEGT, per germline. The CDR3 sequence is CASSYGSTGALYEQYF.

The chain couples TRBV5-1 to TRBJ1-1. The CDR3 runs to 13 residues. Germline CDR1 SGHRS, CDR2 YFSETQ. The CDR3 loop is CASSLGPNTEAFF.

The rearrangement links TRBV27 to TRBJ2-7. Germline CDR1 and CDR2: MNHEY and SMNVEV (reference sequence). The CDR3 covers 15 residues. CDR3: CASSLGVRGLYEQYF.

The chain carries TRBV19 and TRBJ2-1; TCRdb outputs TRBD1, but without DNA this stays unchecked. This CDR3 comprises 15 residues. Per germline, CDR1 LNHDA and CDR2 SQIVND (reference sequence). CDR3 sequence: CASGLPGGPNDEQFF.

The V and J genes are TRBV6-1 and TRBJ2-3. The CDR3 loop spans 16 amino acids. Germline V lookup: CDR1 MNHNS, CDR2 SASEGT. The CDR3 reads CASSEMRIISTDTQYF.

V gene TRBV10-3 combines with J gene TRBJ2-1. Germline CDR1 is ENHRY and CDR2 is SYGVKD. The CDR3 is 16 residues long. The chain's CDR3 is CAISESAGVTYNEQFF.